These 14 T cell receptor beta chains originate from one sample sequenced in a study of blood T cell repertoires in COVID-19. TCRdb's copy holds only in-frame clones and misses some; the assay was immunoSEQ multiplex PCR. The sample carries tens of thousands of clones, about 80% recorded once. The sequenced sample was peripheral blood. The source is a man in his forties or fifties with COVID-19, enrolled during active disease.

This chain joins TRBV19 and TRBJ2-7; 13 bases are shared with TRBD2. Trimming removed 1 base from V and 5 bases from J; junction bases left unmatched: 5. Germline CDR1 LNHDA, CDR2 SQIVND (reference sequence). This CDR3 spans 16 amino acids. This CDR3 reads CASSIVRTSGSNEQYF. Here the CDR3 DNA reads TGTGCCAGTAGTATAGTAAGGACTAGCGGGAGCAACGAGCAGTACTTC.

The rearrangement joins TRBV10-3 to TRBJ1-5; the match to TRBD1 covers 9 bases. Germline V lookup: CDR1 ENHRY, CDR2 SYGVKD. Trimming took 4 bases from V and 7 from J; bases not matched to a gene: 5. The length of the CDR3 is 14 residues. The CDR3: CAISVGQGGQPQHF. The CDR3 nucleotides read TGTGCCATCAGTGTGGGACAGGGTGGGCAGCCCCAGCATTTT.

The chain employs TRBV19 and TRBJ2-7; TRBD1 is a possible D gene (7 bases). The V end lost 5 bases, the J end lost 0 bases, and 11 bases lay between the germline ends. The CDR3 totals 14 residues. Looked up from germline, CDR1 is LNHDA and CDR2 is SQIVND (reference sequence). CDR3 nucleotides: TGTGCCAGTAGTCCGCGGGACAGCTCCTACGAGCAGTACTTC. Translation: CASSPRDSSYEQYF.

The rearrangement links TRBV19 to TRBJ2-1; D remains unclear. The V and J ends lost 4 bases and 3 bases respectively, with 7 bases between them. Germline assignment: CDR1 LNHDA and CDR2 SQIVND (reference sequence). The CDR3 loop spans 13 amino acids. The CDR3 is CASSNVHYNEQFF. DNA for the CDR3: TGTGCCAGTAGTAATGTCCACTACAATGAGCAGTTCTTC.

The chain combines TRBV7-9 with TRBJ2-6; no clear D gene. Trimming pared 5 bases from V and 4 bases from J, leaving 6 bases between. There are 13 residues in the CDR3. Germline-derived CDR1 and CDR2 are SEHNR and FQNEAQ (reference sequence). As DNA, the CDR3 is TGTGCCAGCAGCCGAGTCGGGGCCAACGTCCTGACTTTC. It codes for CASSRVGANVLTF. Using reference TRBV7-9 and TRBJ2-6 for the parts outside the CDR3, the full variable domain is DTGVSQNPRHKITKRGQNVTFRCDPISEHNRLYWYRQTLGQGPEFLTYFQNEAQLEKSRLLSDRFSAERPKGSFSTLEIQRTEQGDSAMYLCASSRVGANVLTFGAGSRLTVL.

This chain connects TRBV28 to TRBJ1-2, with 8 bases fitting TRBD1. This CDR3 comprises 21 residues. J was trimmed by 4 bases and V by 6 bases; bases with no gene match: 28. Per germline, CDR1 MDHEN and CDR2 SYDVKM. The CDR3 coding sequence is TGTGCCAGCAGATCCCCCCCAGATGAGGAGGGACAGGCCCTCTTTACCTATGGCTACACCTTC. Translated, it gives CASRSPPDEEGQALFTYGYTF.

This clone was seen a single time. This chain connects TRBV18 to TRBJ1-6, with D hard to call. The V and J ends lost 1 base and 2 bases respectively, with 9 bases between them. This CDR3 is built from 16 residues. Germline CDR1 is KGHSH and CDR2 is LQKENI. The CDR3 reads CASSPRETTYNSPLHF. CDR3 DNA sequence: TGTGCCAGCTCACCACGGGAGACCACCTATAATTCACCCCTCCACTTT.

The chain recombines TRBV13 with TRBJ2-6, with TRBD2 matching 9 bases. Germline V gene lookup returns CDR1 PRHDT and CDR2 FYEKMQ (reference sequence). There are 19 residues in the CDR3. Germline trimming cut 5 bases from V and 3 bases from J; bases unmatched to any gene: 14. CDR3 loop: CASSPHGGRVPLGANVLTF. In DNA form, the CDR3 reads TGTGCCAGCAGCCCCCACGGCGGGAGGGTGCCTCTTGGGGCCAACGTCCTGACTTTC. Full variable domain (rest looked up from reference TRBV13 and TRBJ2-6): AAGVIQSPRHLIKEKRETATLKCYPIPRHDTVYWYQQGPGQDPQFLISFYEKMQSDKGSIPDRFSAQQFSDYHSELNMSSLELGDSALYFCASSPHGGRVPLGANVLTFGAGSRLTVL.

This sequence joins TRBV25-1 and TRBJ1-3, with 8 positions matching TRBD1. The length of the CDR3 is 17 residues. CDR1 and CDR2 (germline): MGHDK, SYGVNS. The trim removed 6 bases at V and 0 bases at J, leaving 10 bases unmatched. The CDR3 DNA follows: TGTGCCAGCAGACGTGACAGGGGCCGCCTCTCTGGAAACACCATATATTTT. Protein: CASRRDRGRLSGNTIYF.

In this sample, this clone turned up once. The rearrangement joins TRBV2 to TRBJ2-7; no definite D call. Germline V lookup: CDR1 SNHLY, CDR2 FYNNEI. The CDR3 consists of 14 residues. The germline V and J ends were trimmed by 7 bases and 0 bases, with 13 bases remaining between them. The CDR3 spells CASKFAKSSYEQYF. CDR3 nucleotide sequence: TGTGCCAGCAAGTTCGCGAAAAGCTCCTACGAGCAGTACTTC.

V is TRBV11-2 and J is TRBJ2-7; the D is unclear. V gave up 1 base and J gave up 7 bases, with 17 bases separating them. The CDR3 is 15 amino acids. Per germline, CDR1 SGHAT and CDR2 FQNNGV. CDR3 DNA sequence: TGTGCCAGCAGCTTAGTACTAACGAGAATCGATGAGCAGTACTTC. Translated, it gives CASSLVLTRIDEQYF.

The genes are TRBV4-3 and TRBJ2-1, with 11 bases fitting TRBD2. V trimming: 5 bases; J trimming: 3 bases; junction bases outside the gene matches: 6. The CDR3 runs 16 residues. Germline V gives CDR1 LGHNA, CDR2 YSLEER. CDR3 DNA: TGCGCCAGCAGCAAACAACTAGCGGGAGTCTACAATGAGCAGTTCTTC. It yields the protein CASSKQLAGVYNEQFF.

This clone showed up just a few times. The chain combines TRBV11-2 with TRBJ1-1; the D gene is possibly TRBD1 (5 bases). The CDR3 loop spans 16 amino acids. Trimming removed 3 bases from V and 5 bases from J, with 19 bases in between. CDR1 is SGHAT and CDR2 is FQNNGV in the germline V gene. The CDR3 loop is CASSLGKSGGRTEAFF. As DNA, the CDR3 is TGTGCCAGCAGCTTGGGAAAATCGGGGGGACGGACTGAAGCTTTCTTT.

V and J are TRBV3-1 (or the pseudogene TRBV3-2) and TRBJ1-1; the match to TRBD1 covers 7 bases. CDR1 LGHDT and CDR2 YNNKEL come from the germline V gene (reference sequence). CDR3 length: 12 residues. V lost 4 bases, J lost 4 bases, and 0 bases stayed unmatched. For the CDR3, the DNA is TGTGCCAGCAGCCGACAGGGCACTGAAGCTTTCTTT. Translation gives CASSRQGTEAFF.